These T cell receptor beta chains were read from a single sample in a study of technical replicates of blood from a handful of donors. The repertoire was sequenced with immunoSEQ multiplex PCR; TCRdb's copy has only in-frame clones and lacks some. The repertoire holds about 62,000 clones, 89% seen once, with approximately 4.8% in the top ten. The sequencing sample was made of PBMCs. These receptors all stem from a human donor in good health. Some clones in this sample may be carry-over from other donors' samples. Both conserved end residues are part of each CDR3. A D gene is named only where the DNA matches it firmly.

d_gene: -
v_gene: TRBV11-3
j_gene: TRBJ1-3
CDR3nt: TGTGCCAGCAGCGACAGCTCTGGAAACACCATATATTTT
CDR3aa: CASSDSSGNTIYF

d_gene: -
v_gene: TRBV7-2
j_gene: TRBJ2-7
CDR3nt: TGTGCCAGCAGCTTAGGCGGTTCAGCCTACGAGCAGTACTTC
CDR3aa: CASSLGGSAYEQYF

d_gene: -
v_gene: TRBV13
j_gene: TRBJ2-7
CDR3nt: TGTGCCAGCAGCCCCTCGGGTTCCGCCTACGAGCAGTACTTC
CDR3aa: CASSPSGSAYEQYF

d_gene: -
v_gene: TRBV7-2
j_gene: TRBJ2-7
CDR3nt: TGTGCCAGCAGTGGGGGGGGCCCCTACGAGCAGTACTTC
CDR3aa: CASSGGGPYEQYF

d_gene: -
v_gene: TRBV21-1
j_gene: TRBJ2-5
CDR3nt: TGTGCCAGCAGCAAAGAGGGACAGGGACAAGAGACCCAGTACTTC
CDR3aa: CASSKEGQGQETQYF

d_gene: -
v_gene: TRBV12-5
j_gene: TRBJ1-1
CDR3nt: TGTGCTAGTGGTTTGATGGACATCACTGAAGCTTTCTTT
CDR3aa: CASGLMDITEAFF

d_gene: TRBD1
v_gene: TRBV19
j_gene: TRBJ1-1
CDR3nt: TGTGCCAGTAGTATAGGGGACAGGGAGGGGACTGAAGCTTTCTTT
CDR3aa: CASSIGDREGTEAFF

d_gene: TRBD2
v_gene: TRBV7-2
j_gene: TRBJ2-5
CDR3nt: TGTGCCAGCAGCTTAGAGGTCCTAGCGGGAACGGAGACCCAGTACTTC
CDR3aa: CASSLEVLAGTETQYF

d_gene: -
v_gene: TRBV13
j_gene: TRBJ2-7
CDR3nt: TGTGCCAGCAGCTCCCGGAGGCAGGTCTCCTACGAGCAGTACTTC
CDR3aa: CASSSRRQVSYEQYF

d_gene: TRBD1
v_gene: TRBV6-1
j_gene: TRBJ1-1
CDR3nt: TGTGCCAGCAACGACAGGGTTTTAACTGAAGCTTTCTTT
CDR3aa: CASNDRVLTEAFF

d_gene: -
v_gene: TRBV5-1
j_gene: TRBJ2-4
CDR3nt: TGCGCCAGCAGCTTGGGCCCGGAGCCGGGAAACATTCAGTACTTC
CDR3aa: CASSLGPEPGNIQYF

d_gene: -
v_gene: TRBV7-9
j_gene: TRBJ2-1
CDR3nt: TGTGCCAGCAGCCCTATGGGGGCCAGAGAGGGCGGTGAGCAGTTCTTC
CDR3aa: CASSPMGAREGGEQFF

d_gene: TRBD2
v_gene: TRBV6-6
j_gene: TRBJ2-3
CDR3nt: TGTGCCAGCAGTCCAAGGGAGCGGGAGGGAGATACGCAGTATTTT
CDR3aa: CASSPREREGDTQYF